This T cell receptor beta chain was retrieved from a study of CD8 T cells in Susac syndrome. Random hexamers were used to reverse transcribe the RNA input (roughly 0.5 to 1 ug). The method of amplification for TCR beta CDR3 was immunoSEQ multiplex PCR, covering 54 Vbeta and 13 Jbeta. TCRdb fed the immunoSEQ multiplex PCR reads into MiXCR, producing one record per CDR3 protein. This table has 140,000 to 150,000 distinct CDR3 sequences, 85% to 95% appearing once. The CDR3 totals 12 residues. Trimming removed 2 bases at V and 2 bases at J, with 1 base between. Germline V lookup: CDR1 KGHDR, CDR2 SFDVKD. Sequencing of TCR beta was undertaken in CD8+ and CD4+ T cells derived from blood. Relapsing-remitting disease, either stable or active, was present in the treatment-naive patients who were the multiple sclerosis controls. The authors negatively isolated CD8+ and CD4+ T cells and FACS-enriched TEMRA cells.

This TCR came from a human donor with multiple sclerosis. The V and J genes are TRBV24-1 and TRBJ2-3, with D uncertain. Input material: CD4+ T cells from PBMCs. CDR3 DNA: TGTGCCACCAGTGATTACACAGATACGCAGTATTTT. As protein: CATSDYTDTQYF.